A selection of T cell receptor beta chains follows, all from one sample in a study of shared clonotypes between healthy human individuals. Measured with immunoSEQ multiplex PCR; TCRdb has only the in-frame clones, and not every one. The sample consists of under 1 million clones, around 96% of them appearing once. The sample taken for sequencing was naive CD8+ T cells sorted from blood. Receptors originate from a young man in good health. Each CDR3 is given with its conserved first and last residue. A D gene is named only where the DNA matches it firmly.

>TRBV19|TRBJ2-7|TRBD2
CASSARTSGGSSYEQYF
TGTGCCAGTAGTGCCCGGACTAGCGGAGGAAGCTCCTACGAGCAGTACTTC
>TRBV27|TRBJ2-7|TRBD1
CASSSRSDRSSYEQYF
TGTGCCAGCAGTTCCAGGTCGGACAGGAGCTCCTACGAGCAGTACTTC
>TRBV5-1|TRBJ2-7|NA
CASSWRQIGVDEQYF
TGCGCCAGCAGCTGGCGACAGATTGGGGTGGACGAGCAGTACTTC
>TRBV4-2|TRBJ2-1|NA
CASSQPFGTPEDNEQFF
TGTGCCAGCAGCCAACCCTTCGGGACTCCGGAGGACAATGAGCAGTTCTTC
>TRBV5-6|TRBJ2-3|TRBD1
CASSLDLWAQGAYTDTQYF
TGTGCCAGCAGCTTGGATCTGTGGGCCCAGGGGGCCTACACAGATACGCAGTATTTT
>TRBV28|TRBJ2-3|NA
CASRRGLGTDTQYF
TGTGCCAGCAGGCGAGGGCTTGGCACAGATACGCAGTATTTT
>TRBV27|TRBJ2-1|NA
CASSPLDNEQFF
TGTGCCAGCAGCCCTCTCGACAATGAGCAGTTCTTC
>TRBV27|TRBJ1-2|NA
CASSLSEGEANYGYTF
TGTGCCAGCAGTTTATCGGAGGGTGAGGCTAACTATGGCTACACCTTC
>TRBV28|TRBJ2-7|NA
CASSFGLPYEQYF
TGTGCCAGCAGTTTCGGACTTCCCTACGAGCAGTACTTC
>TRBV11-3|TRBJ2-3|TRBD2
CASSGASGRTDTQYF
TGTGCCAGCAGCGGGGCTAGCGGTAGGACAGATACGCAGTATTTT
>TRBV7-9|TRBJ2-5|TRBD2
CASGRLAGVKQETQYF
TGTGCCAGCGGAAGACTAGCGGGAGTGAAGCAAGAGACCCAGTACTTC
>TRBV5-6|TRBJ2-7|TRBD1
CASSPPRDRSSYEQYF
TGTGCCAGCAGCCCCCCCCGGGACAGATCCTCCTACGAGCAGTACTTC
>TRBV28|TRBJ2-7|TRBD2
CASSFAGDSYEQYF
TGTGCCAGCAGTTTCGCGGGAGACTCCTACGAGCAGTACTTC
>TRBV20-1|TRBJ2-1|NA
CSAPRRNEQFF
TGCAGTGCCCCCAGAAGGAATGAGCAGTTCTTC
>TRBV27|TRBJ2-3|NA
CASSLRLGESPDTQYF
TGTGCCAGCAGTCTAAGGCTAGGGGAGTCGCCAGATACGCAGTATTTT
>TRBV28|TRBJ2-7|NA
CASGYYEQYF
TGTGCCAGCGGATACTACGAGCAGTACTTC
>TRBV11-3|TRBJ2-7|TRBD1
CASSRRTGQGAGEQYF
TGTGCCAGCAGTCGTAGAACGGGACAGGGGGCTGGGGAGCAGTACTTC
>TRBV7-7|TRBJ2-5|NA
CASSLAAGLQETQYF
TGTGCCAGCAGCTTAGCCGCAGGGCTCCAAGAGACCCAGTACTTC
>TRBV11-2|TRBJ2-7|NA
CASSPQPPDWDREQYF
TGTGCCAGCAGCCCCCAGCCTCCAGACTGGGACCGCGAGCAGTACTTC
>TRBV9|TRBJ2-7|TRBD2
CASSEGPVLAGGANYEQYF
TGTGCCAGCAGCGAGGGACCCGTCCTAGCGGGAGGTGCCAACTACGAGCAGTACTTC
>TRBV6-5|TRBJ2-1|NA
CASSLLGGYNEQFF
TGTGCCAGCAGTCTGCTGGGAGGATACAATGAGCAGTTCTTC
>TRBV5-5|TRBJ2-3|NA
CASSFYPGITSTDTQYF
TGTGCCAGCAGCTTCTATCCAGGGATTACTAGCACAGATACGCAGTATTTT
>TRBV5-1|TRBJ1-1|NA
CASSSSIQGNTEAFF
TGCGCCAGCAGCTCTTCAATTCAGGGGAACACTGAAGCTTTCTTT
>TRBV7-9|TRBJ2-5|NA
CASTPSGGRETQYF
TGTGCCAGCACTCCCAGTGGGGGGCGGGAGACCCAGTACTTC